The 7 T cell receptor beta chains below all came from one sample that was sequenced in a study of T cell responses to AZD1222 COVID-19 vaccine. Only in-frame clones appear in the TCRdb table, and some are missing; sequencing was by immunoSEQ multiplex PCR. The sample has roughly 130,000 clones, 80% to 95% seen once. Sequencing was performed on peripheral blood, taken on day 0 of AZD1222 vaccination. The origin of the receptors is an adult in good health.

This clone was seen a single time. V and J are TRBV9 and TRBJ2-2; D might be TRBD1 (6 bases). Looked up from germline, CDR1 is SGDLS and CDR2 is YYNGEE. This CDR3 is 16 amino acids long. V was clipped by 0 bases and J by 4 bases, with 13 bases between them. CDR3 region: CASSVGGLAATGELFF. In DNA, the CDR3 is TGTGCCAGCAGCGTAGGGGGGCTAGCCGCCACCGGGGAGCTGTTTTTT. Together with reference TRBV9 and TRBJ2-2, the CDR3 gives the full variable domain: DSGVTQTPKHLITATGQRVTLRCSPRSGDLSVYWYQQSLDQGLQFLIQYYNGEERAKGNILERFSAQQFPDLHSELNLSSLELGDSALYFCASSVGGLAATGELFFGEGSRLTVL.

The chain employs TRBV6-2 or TRBV6-3 and TRBJ2-5, with 13 bases that match TRBD2. Germline loops: CDR1 MNHEY, CDR2 SVGEGT. The CDR3 length is 15 residues. V trimming: 2 bases; J trimming: 5 bases; junction bases outside the gene matches: 2. DNA for the CDR3: TGTGCCAGCAGTTACGGGACTAGCGGGGTGGAGACCCAGTACTTC. Its translation: CASSYGTSGVETQYF.

The chain is built from TRBV29-1 and TRBJ2-3; perhaps TRBD2 as D (5 bases). Per the germline V gene, CDR1 is SQVTM and CDR2 is ANQGSEA. The ends were cut back, 1 base at V and 0 bases at J, with 11 bases in the middle. CDR3 length equals 15 residues. The CDR3 DNA reads TGCAGCGTTGAAGTTGTTGGAGGAAGCACAGATACGCAGTATTTT. Amino acid sequence: CSVEVVGGSTDTQYF.

The table lists this clone with a count of one. The V call is TRBV27, the J call TRBJ1-4; D gene unclear. The germline CDR1 and CDR2 sequences are MNHEY and SMNVEV (reference sequence). The CDR3 is made up of 16 amino acids. V lost 5 bases and J lost 1, with 14 bases in between. This chain's CDR3 is CASSAHRKRTNEKLFF. CDR3 DNA sequence: TGTGCCAGCAGTGCCCATCGGAAGAGAACTAATGAAAAACTGTTTTTT.

The genes are TRBV5-8 and TRBJ1-2; D call uncertain. CDR1 SGHTS and CDR2 YDEGEE come from the germline V gene. The CDR3 sequence is 14 residues long. The germline V and J ends were trimmed by 4 bases and 0 bases, with 10 bases remaining between them. The CDR3 region has the DNA TGTGCCAGCAGCAAGCCGATCTCTAACTATGGCTACACCTTC. Translated, it gives CASSKPISNYGYTF.

CDR3 in DNA: TGTGCCAGCAGTTTCGCCAGGGTCTCCTACAATGAGCAGTTCTTC. Translated: CASSFARVSYNEQFF. The chain is built from TRBV27 and TRBJ2-1, with D possibly TRBD1 on 5 matching bases. Germline values: CDR1 MNHEY, CDR2 SMNVEV (reference sequence). Trimming left V 3 bases short and J 0 bases short, with 9 bases between. The CDR3 covers 15 residues.

V and J are TRBV12-3 or TRBV12-4 and TRBJ2-4; D possibly corresponds to TRBD2 (6 bases). This CDR3 comprises 13 residues. Trimming removed 6 bases from V and 8 bases from J, with 14 bases in between. CDR3 loop: CASSTTRGDIQYF. CDR3 in DNA: TGTGCCAGCAGCACGACTAGAGGGGACATTCAGTACTTC.